A selection of T cell receptor beta chains follows, all from one sample in a study of blood T cell repertoires in COVID-19. The assay was immunoSEQ multiplex PCR, and TCRdb's table has in-frame clones only and misses some. The sample yields under 150,000 clones, 75% to 85% seen once. What was sequenced was peripheral blood. The receptors were gathered from a man aged 80 or over with acute or convalescent COVID-19. CDR3s include the opening cysteine and the closing phenylalanine or tryptophan. Fields, in order: J gene, V gene, clone size, D gene, CDR3 protein, CDR3 DNA. D genes are given only for firm matches. Clone size appears in some rows only: once, few, many, or a class for an expanded clone.

TRBJ1-1,TRBV5-1,many,TRBD1,CASKSLEGQARTEAFF,TGCGCCAGCAAAAGCCTTGAAGGACAGGCGAGGACTGAAGCTTTCTTT
TRBJ2-5,TRBV14,once,TRBD2,CASSPGRLARVQETQYF,TGTGCCAGCAGCCCTGGGAGACTAGCGAGGGTCCAAGAGACCCAGTACTTC
TRBJ2-2,TRBV25-1,NA,NA,CASSKGGVNTGELFF,TGTGCCAGCAGCAAAGGGGGAGTGAACACCGGGGAGCTGTTTTTT
TRBJ1-1,TRBV3-1/TRBV3-2,NA,TRBD1,CASSQDGQGVEAFF,TGTGCCAGCAGCCAAGACGGACAGGGGGTGGAAGCTTTCTTT
TRBJ2-1,TRBV3-1/TRBV3-2,NA,NA,CASSQDMRSYNEQFF,TGTGCCAGCAGCCAAGATATGCGCTCCTACAATGAGCAGTTCTTC
TRBJ2-1,TRBV6-5,NA,NA,CASSYSPRQAYNEQFF,TGTGCCAGCAGTTACTCTCCAAGGCAGGCCTACAATGAGCAGTTCTTC
TRBJ2-5,TRBV5-6,NA,TRBD2,CASSSFGAGGLQETQYF,TGTGCCAGCAGCTCGTTCGGCGCGGGGGGGCTCCAAGAGACCCAGTACTTC
TRBJ2-1,TRBV11-2,NA,NA,CASSTDRNNEQFF,TGTGCCAGCAGCACAGACAGAAACAATGAGCAGTTCTTC
TRBJ2-7,TRBV6-5,NA,TRBD1,CASHRSTGESEQYF,TGTGCCAGCCACCGCTCGACAGGGGAGAGCGAGCAGTACTTC
TRBJ2-2,TRBV5-1,NA,NA,CASSLGAARGGELFF,TGCGCCAGCAGCTTGGGAGCGGCCCGGGGCGGGGAGCTGTTTTTT
TRBJ2-2,TRBV6-5,NA,NA,CASSEHMVGELFF,TGTGCCAGCAGCGAGCATATGGTCGGGGAGCTGTTTTTT
TRBJ2-7,TRBV12-3/TRBV12-4,NA,NA,CASSLVQGHEQYF,TGTGCCAGCAGTTTAGTTCAGGGTCACGAGCAGTACTTC
TRBJ2-1,TRBV7-3,NA,NA,CASSLTTQGNEQFF,TGTGCCAGCAGCTTAACGACCCAGGGGAATGAGCAGTTCTTC
TRBJ2-3,TRBV14,NA,TRBD2,CASSRLAGVVTQYF,TGTGCCAGCAGCCGTCTAGCGGGGGTCGTCACGCAGTATTTT
TRBJ1-3,TRBV6-5,NA,NA,CATGRGHYSGNTIYF,TGTGCCACCGGACGAGGACACTACTCTGGAAACACCATATATTTT
TRBJ1-6,TRBV7-9,few,NA,CASSLSGVASPLHF,TGTGCCAGCAGCTTATCAGGGGTAGCGTCACCCCTCCACTTT
TRBJ2-7,TRBV28,NA,NA,CASSLGGGSGYEQYF,TGTGCCAGCAGTTTAGGAGGGGGCTCGGGCTACGAGCAGTACTTC
TRBJ1-1,TRBV18,NA,TRBD1,CASSPTGVNTEAFF,TGTGCCAGCTCACCAACAGGGGTGAACACTGAAGCTTTCTTT
TRBJ1-6,TRBV14,NA,TRBD1,CASSRTGGWNSPLHF,TGTGCCAGCAGCCGGACAGGGGGGTGGAATTCACCCCTCCACTTT
TRBJ2-5,TRBV29-1,NA,NA,CSAQDSQETQYF,TGCAGCGCCCAGGACAGTCAAGAGACCCAGTACTTC